The 18 T cell receptor beta chains presented below share a single source sample, sequenced in a study of vaccination effects on CD4 cells after COVID-19. Their cognate antigens are unknown. Subsequent to a culture period of more than 8 days, CD4+ T cells were isolated. Method: immunoSEQ multiplex PCR; TCRdb's copy keeps in-frame clones and lacks some. The data show more than 45,000 clones, around 80% seen once. Sequenced here: CD4+ T cells from PBMCs cultured without peptide, sampled before COVID-19 vaccination. All receptors come from a human donor who received a COVID-19 vaccine.

The V gene is TRBV4-1, the J gene TRBJ2-1; 11 bases map to TRBD2. CDR3 length: 17 residues. With 2 bases clipped from V and 5 bases from J, the junction kept 8 bases outside the gene matches. Germline V gene lookup returns CDR1 MGHRA and CDR2 YSYEKL. DNA for the CDR3: TGCGCCAGCAGCCAACCTTTAGCGGGGGGGAAAGACAATGAGCAGTTCTTC. This sequence encodes CASSQPLAGGKDNEQFF.

This clone is a singleton in its sample. The gene calls are TRBV5-1 and TRBJ2-5; 14 bases align to TRBD2. V lost 4 bases to trimming and J lost 3 bases; unmatched junction nucleotides: 5. The length of the CDR3 is 16 residues. Germline CDR1 and CDR2: SGHRS and YFSETQ. This CDR3 reads CASSRGTSGGKETQYF. Here the CDR3 DNA reads TGCGCCAGCAGCCGGGGGACTAGCGGGGGAAAAGAGACCCAGTACTTC. Complete variable domain (other parts from reference TRBV5-1 and TRBJ2-5): KAGVTQTPRYLIKTRGQQVTLSCSPISGHRSVSWYQQTPGQGLQFLFEYFSETQRNKGNFPGRFSGRQFSNSRSEMNVSTLELGDSALYLCASSRGTSGGKETQYFGPGTRLLVL.

This clone was observed once. The chain carries TRBV14 and TRBJ1-3; a weak D match, TRBD1 (5 bases). Trimming left V 4 bases short and J 6 bases short, with 19 bases between. Per the germline V gene, CDR1 is SGHDN and CDR2 is FVKESK. There are 16 residues in the CDR3. The chain's CDR3 is CASSLHSGTAINTIYF. The CDR3 region has the DNA TGTGCCAGCAGCCTTCACTCCGGGACCGCCATAAACACCATATATTTT.

The rearrangement links TRBV3-1 (or the pseudogene TRBV3-2) to TRBJ2-7, with a weak D call TRBD1 (6 bases). The CDR3 is made up of 14 amino acids. Germline V CDR1 and CDR2: LGHDT, YNNKEL (reference sequence). V lost 6 bases and J 2 bases, leaving 14 bases between the germline ends. CDR3 in DNA: TGTGCCAGCAGTCCCCTCAGGGGTCCCTACGAGCAGTACGTC. Protein sequence: CASSPLRGPYEQYV.

The CDR3 here is CASSLQTGGRETQYF. CDR3 bases: TGTGCCAGCAGCTTACAGACAGGGGGCAGGGAGACCCAGTACTTC. The chain is built from TRBV7-3 and TRBJ2-5, with 10 bases that match TRBD1. CDR1 and CDR2 (germline): SGHTA, FQGTGA. The CDR3 contains 15 residues. With V trimmed by 2 bases and J by 5 bases, 5 bases remained unmatched.

The V call is TRBV6-5, the J call TRBJ2-2, with D unresolved. The V end lost 5 bases, the J end lost 4 bases, and 11 bases lay between the germline ends. CDR3 length equals 14 residues. Germline V gene lookup returns CDR1 MNHEY and CDR2 SVGAGI. For the CDR3, the DNA is TGTGCCAGCAGTCGAATCTCAGCCACCGGGGAGCTGTTTTTT. Its protein product is CASSRISATGELFF.

The gene calls are TRBV19 and TRBJ1-2; D perhaps matches TRBD1 (5 bases). The CDR3 length is 14 residues. The germline CDR1 and CDR2 sequences are LNHDA and SQIVND (reference sequence). Trimming took 0 bases from V and 8 from J, leaving 13 bases between them. The CDR3 DNA sequence: TGTGCCAGTAGTATAGATCGAGGGGCTGGGGGCTACACCTTC. As protein: CASSIDRGAGGYTF.

The V and J genes are TRBV9 and TRBJ2-5, with 16 bases lining up with TRBD2. The germline CDR1 and CDR2 sequences are SGDLS and YYNGEE. CDR3 size: 17 residues. After removal of 3 bases from V and 4 bases from J, the junction contained 6 bases not matched to a gene. CDR3 DNA sequence: TGTGCCAGCAGCGGGGGACTAGCGGGGGGGCCCGGAGAGACCCAGTACTTC. Protein product: CASSGGLAGGPGETQYF.

The chain combines TRBV10-3 with TRBJ2-3; no clear D. This CDR3 comprises 14 residues. The V end lost 6 bases, the J end lost 2 bases, and 12 bases lay between the germline ends. CDR1 ENHRY and CDR2 SYGVKD come from the germline V gene. In nucleotides, the CDR3 is TGTGCCATCAGAAGCGCTGAATTCACAGATACGCAGTATTTT. It encodes CAIRSAEFTDTQYF.

The chain recombines TRBV6-5 with TRBJ1-4; D may be TRBD1 (6 bases). This CDR3 region has 14 residues. CDR1 and CDR2 (germline): MNHEY, SVGAGI. V dropped 5 bases and J dropped 8 bases, with 15 bases sitting between them. The CDR3, as DNA: TGTGCCAGCAGTCAAACCCCGGGGGGCGAAAAACTGTTTTTT. Translation: CASSQTPGGEKLFF.

This chain joins TRBV20-1 and TRBJ2-3; D is unclear. The V and J ends lost 4 bases and 7 bases respectively, with 12 bases between them. Germline CDR1 is DFQATT and CDR2 is SNEGSKA (reference sequence). This CDR3 comprises 12 residues. CDR3 amino acids: CSAIDRGYTQYF. CDR3 nucleotide sequence: TGCAGTGCTATTGACCGCGGTTATACGCAGTATTTT.

The chain carries TRBV1 and TRBJ2-5; TRBD1 is the table's D call and was not checked against the DNA. TRBV1 is classified as a pseudogene. The length of the CDR3 is 15 residues. The CDR3: CTSSQLDRPRETQYF. The CDR3 DNA reads as TGCACCAGCAGCCAACTTGACAGGCCCAGGGAGACCCAGTACTTC.

In this sample, this clone turned up once. The chain links TRBV29-1 to TRBJ2-5, with 7 bases fitting TRBD1. Germline loops: CDR1 SQVTM, CDR2 ANQGSEA. The CDR3 totals 15 residues. V lost 1 base, J lost 3 bases, and 8 bases stayed unmatched. Here the CDR3 reads CSVEVRTGQKETQYF. DNA for the CDR3: TGCAGCGTTGAAGTTAGGACGGGACAGAAAGAGACCCAGTACTTC.

The chain uses TRBV5-1 and TRBJ2-7; 10 nucleotides match TRBD1. J lost 3 bases, V lost 3 bases, and 6 bases had no gene match. CDR1 is SGHRS and CDR2 is YFSETQ in the germline V gene. The CDR3 totals 15 residues. The CDR3 nucleotides are TGCGCCAGCAGCTCTCCGGGACAGGGGATCTACGAGCAGTACGTC. It is translated as CASSSPGQGIYEQYV.

This chain uses TRBV6-5 with TRBJ2-7; TRBD1 matches 11 bases. This CDR3 is 12 amino acids long. Germline V gives CDR1 MNHEY, CDR2 SVGAGI. Unmatched junction bases numbered 3, after V lost 8 bases and J lost 6 bases. CDR3 DNA: TGTGCCAGCCGGACAGGGGGCGGCGAGCAGTACGTC. Protein: CASRTGGGEQYV.

V usage is TRBV7-2 and J usage is TRBJ2-5, with TRBD2 identical over 10 bases. V gave up 4 bases and J gave up 9 bases; unmatched junction bases: 8. CDR1 is SGHTA and CDR2 is FQGNSA in the germline V gene. The CDR3 has 14 residues. In DNA form, the CDR3 reads TGTGCCAGCAGCTCGACTAGCGGGTTTGGGGCCCAGTACTTC. This gives the protein CASSSTSGFGAQYF.

V is TRBV30 and J is TRBJ2-1; tentative D call: TRBD2 (6 bases). The V gene's germline CDR1 is GTSNPN and CDR2 SVGIG (reference sequence). CDR3 size: 13 residues. V shed 1 base and J shed 8 bases, with 12 bases lying between them. Here the CDR3 reads CAWSGGVLHEQFF. The CDR3 DNA sequence: TGTGCCTGGAGTGGCGGGGTCCTCCATGAGCAGTTCTTC.

The chain has TRBV30 and TRBJ1-4; D is undetermined. The CDR3 spans 13 residues. In germline, CDR1 is GTSNPN, CDR2 SVGIG (reference sequence). V lost 4 bases, J lost 10 bases, and 16 bases lay in between. CDR3 coding DNA: TGTGCCTGGAAGGAGTTTCTCATTGGAAAACTGTTTTTT. Translated: CAWKEFLIGKLFF.